This T cell receptor (beta chain) was identified during a study of low-dose radiotherapy and immunotherapy resistance in tumors. In the study overall: Treatment of Cohort 1 consisted of 0.5 Gy per fraction every 2 weeks, adding up to 6.5 Gy. Patients were on oral aspirin 300 mg taken daily for four cycles from cycle 1 day 1.

CDR1 MNHEY and CDR2 SVGEGT come from the germline V gene. The CDR3 is made up of 16 amino acids. Trimming removed 2 bases from V and 6 bases from J; junction bases left unmatched: 8. TRAV and TRBV primers primed cDNA for both TCRalpha and TCRbeta. TCR amplification ran approximately 20 PCR cycles using constant-region and V-primer adapter primers. Amplification (by in vitro transcription) was performed on isolated mRNA. TCRdb re-called the reads through MiXCR, storing one row per CDR3 protein. The table records several thousand distinct CDR3 sequences, about 70% of them present only once. This clonotype occurred a few times. Donors were treated with nivolumab, ipilimumab, aspirin, and low-dose cyclophosphamide and radiotherapy.

The sequence was obtained from a human donor with advanced metastatic prostate, ovarian, gallbladder or colorectal cancer (not recorded which). This table probably holds off-target reads from a library built for another chain. The genes are TRBV6-2 or TRBV6-3 and TRBJ2-1; 9 nucleotides align to TRBD2. Here the CDR3 reads CASSYGGTSLGNEQFF. In DNA, the CDR3 is TGTGCCAGCAGTTACGGAGGGACTAGCTTAGGCAATGAGCAGTTCTTC.